The 18 T cell receptor beta chains in this list originate from one sample, sequenced in a study of T cells in Graves' hyperthyroidism and ophthalmopathy. Amplified TCR beta CDR3 regions came from RNA transcripts. TCR CDR3 underwent first-round RT-PCR with the HTBI primer set. TCRdb ran MiXCR on the multiplex PCR reads and lists one entry per CDR3 protein. This sample has around 540,000 distinct CDR3 sequences; 15% to 20% occur once, and the top ten carry 29%. The material sequenced was blood. These TCRs come from a woman aged 25-40 years with Graves' ophthalmopathy.

This sequence joins TRBV6-1 and TRBJ2-2; D is tentatively TRBD1 or TRBD2 (5 bases each). Trimming took 1 base from V and 0 from J, leaving 12 bases between them. Germline-derived CDR1 and CDR2 are MNHNS and SASEGT. This CDR3 is built from 17 residues. CDR3 coding DNA: TGTGCCAGCAGTGAAGGTTGGGGGACCACGAACACCGGGGAGCTGTTTTTT. It is translated as CASSEGWGTTNTGELFF.

In this sample, this clonotype turned up many times. The chain employs TRBV28 and TRBJ2-1; 9 nucleotides agree with TRBD1. V shed 8 bases, J shed 7 bases, and the junction held 6 bases outside the gene matches. This CDR3 comprises 13 residues. Germline values: CDR1 MDHEN, CDR2 SYDVKM. The CDR3 sequence: CASATGGRNEQFF. The CDR3, as DNA: TGTGCCAGCGCGACAGGGGGAAGAAATGAGCAGTTCTTC.

Ten or more counts support this clonotype. V usage is TRBV20-1 and J usage is TRBJ2-1; 13 bases fit TRBD2. The CDR3 is 15 amino acids. Germline CDR1 is DFQATT and CDR2 is SNEGSKA (reference sequence). Trimming took 2 bases from V and 9 from J; bases not matched to a gene: 7. CDR3: CSARKLAGGMSEQFF. In nucleotides, the CDR3 is TGCAGTGCTAGAAAACTAGCGGGAGGGATGAGTGAGCAGTTCTTC.

This clonotype showed up many times. The rearrangement links TRBV6-2 or TRBV6-3 to TRBJ2-1; D is uncertain. Trimming removed 7 bases from V and 7 bases from J, with 14 bases in between. The CDR3 is made up of 13 amino acids. CDR1 MNHEY and CDR2 SVGEGT come from the germline V gene. Here the CDR3 DNA reads TGTGCCAGCACCTTGGCAGGTATGAATGAGCAGTTCTTC. This gives the protein CASTLAGMNEQFF.

This clonotype came up a few times. The chain employs TRBV6-2 or TRBV6-3 and TRBJ2-3, with 12 positions matching TRBD2. The V gene end was trimmed by 5 bases and the J gene end by 6 bases; junction bases not matched to a gene: 12. CDR3 size: 17 residues. Germline CDR1 MNHEY, CDR2 SVGEGT. CDR3 loop: CASSALLAGGVADTQYF. The CDR3 DNA reads as TGTGCCAGCAGTGCTCTACTAGCGGGAGGCGTTGCGGATACGCAGTATTTT.

This clonotype was seen repeatedly, ten times or more. V usage is TRBV6-1 and J usage is TRBJ2-7; 7 nucleotides agree with TRBD1. CDR1 and CDR2 (germline): MNHNS, SASEGT. V shed 8 bases, J shed 7 bases, and the junction held 20 bases outside the gene matches. The CDR3 contains 16 residues. The DNA of the CDR3 is TGTGCCAGCGAACCTTACAGGGGATCCAACTCGGGAGAGCAGTACTTC. It specifies CASEPYRGSNSGEQYF.

With regard to this clonotype: The junction does not match germline at one end; this may be a read error. This CDR3 reads CASSLVRTGTYAYTF. DNA for the CDR3: TGTGCCAGCAGCTTGGTGAGGACAGGGACGTATGCCTACACCTTC. This chain connects TRBV5-5 to TRBJ1-2; 8 bases map to TRBD1. This CDR3 has 15 amino acids. Germline V gene data show CDR1 as SGHKS and CDR2 as YYEKEE (reference sequence).

This clonotype was counted at least ten times. The gene calls are TRBV3-1 and TRBJ2-3, with 16 positions matching TRBD2. J was trimmed by 5 bases and V by 4 bases; bases with no gene match: 6. Looked up from germline, CDR1 is LGHDT and CDR2 is YNNKEL (reference sequence). The CDR3 sequence is 17 residues long. CDR3 residues: CASSPGLAGGPGDTQYF. In DNA, the CDR3 is TGTGCCAGCAGCCCGGGACTAGCGGGAGGGCCGGGAGATACGCAGTATTTT.

This clonotype was seen a handful of times. This rearrangement joins TRBV19 to TRBJ2-5; D unclear. V was clipped by 5 bases and J by 0 bases, with 7 bases between them. The CDR3 contains 13 residues. Per germline, CDR1 LNHDA and CDR2 SQIVND (reference sequence). This chain's CDR3 is CASSRAYQETQYF. In nucleotides, the CDR3 is TGTGCCAGTAGTCGAGCGTACCAAGAGACCCAGTACTTC. The complete variable domain, with remaining parts taken from reference TRBV19 and TRBJ2-5, reads DGGITQSPKYLFRKEGQNVTLSCEQNLNHDAMYWYRQDPGQGLRLIYYSQIVNDFQKGDIAEGYSVSREKKESFPLTVTSAQKNPTAFYLCASSRAYQETQYFGPGTRLLVL.

The rearrangement joins TRBV7-3 to TRBJ2-1; D is undetermined. V shed 2 bases and J shed 6 bases, with 8 bases lying between them. The CDR3 loop spans 13 amino acids. Per germline, CDR1 SGHTA and CDR2 FQGTGA. CDR3 DNA: TGTGCCAGCAGCTTAGTACTATTCAATGAGCAGTTCTTC. Encoded protein: CASSLVLFNEQFF.

As regards this clonotype: The junction departs from the called germline gene at one end, perhaps through a read error. The CDR3 loop reads CASSSRVSRGETQCF. The DNA of the CDR3 is TGTGCCAGCAGTTCCAGGGTGTCAAGAGGAGAGACCCAGTGCTTC. The V call is TRBV6-2 or TRBV6-3, the J call TRBJ2-5; D might be TRBD1 (5 bases). The CDR3 is 15 residues long. CDR1 and CDR2 (germline): MNHEY, SVGEGT.

The J gene is TRBJ2-3, the V gene TRBV7-3; 9 nucleotides line up with TRBD2. The CDR3 spans 19 residues. V was pared by 3 bases and J by 6 bases, with 19 bases of the junction left unmatched. Germline V CDR1 and CDR2: SGHTA, FQGTGA. DNA of the CDR3: TGTGCCAGCAGCTTGGGACCTTTTAGGGGAAAGCGGGAGGCGGATACGCAGTATTTT. Its protein product is CASSLGPFRGKREADTQYF. The variable domain in full, completed from reference TRBV7-3 and TRBJ2-3, reads GAGVSQTPSNKVTEKGKYVELRCDPISGHTALYWYRQSLGQGPEFLIYFQGTGAADDSGLPNDRFFAVRPEGSVSTLKIQRTERGDSAVYLCASSLGPFRGKREADTQYFGPGTRLTVL.

The V call is TRBV6-2 or TRBV6-3, the J call TRBJ2-5; D is possibly TRBD1 or TRBD2 (7 bases each). From germline, CDR1 is MNHEY and CDR2 SVGEGT. The CDR3 contains 15 residues. The V gene lost 5 bases and the J gene lost 5 bases, with 18 bases spanning the gap. The DNA of the CDR3 is TGTGCCAGCAGTCCCCTCGCAGGGGGGGTGGAGACCCAGTACTTC. Translation: CASSPLAGGVETQYF.

This chain links TRBV27 with TRBJ2-3; D is possibly TRBD2 (6 bases). The germline gives CDR1 MNHEY, CDR2 SMNVEV (reference sequence). The CDR3 covers 16 residues. Trimming removed 5 bases at V and 4 bases at J, with 19 bases between. CDR3 in amino acids: CASSKYRWGEADTQYF. The CDR3 nucleotides are TGTGCCAGCAGTAAATACAGGTGGGGGGAGGCAGATACGCAGTATTTT.

The chain carries TRBV7-8 and TRBJ2-7; TRBD1 might be the D (6 bases). CDR1 is SGHVS, CDR2 FQNEAQ, per germline. V lost 1 base and J 2 bases, leaving 12 bases between the germline ends. CDR3 length: 15 residues. CDR3 loop: CASSLVVQGPYEQYF. CDR3 bases: TGTGCCAGCAGCTTAGTGGTGCAGGGGCCCTACGAGCAGTACTTC.

This clonotype was recorded many times. This chain links TRBV19 with TRBJ1-1, with no clear D. The CDR3 consists of 12 residues. Germline CDR1 LNHDA, CDR2 SQIVND (reference sequence). The V end lost 7 bases, the J end lost 6 bases, and 12 bases lay between the germline ends. The CDR3, as DNA: TGTGCCAGTAAGGAGCAGGACTCTGAAGCTTTCTTT. Its translation: CASKEQDSEAFF.

This clonotype showed up many times. The chain couples TRBV20-1 to TRBJ2-7, with D perhaps being TRBD1 or TRBD2 (6 bases each). V dropped 7 bases and J dropped 6 bases, with 22 bases sitting between them. There are 14 residues in the CDR3. The V gene's germline CDR1 is DFQATT and CDR2 SNEGSKA (reference sequence). In DNA form, the CDR3 reads TGCAGTGTGCTGGGGGCGGGGCACCTCTCCGAGCAGTACTTC. Encoded protein: CSVLGAGHLSEQYF.

V gene TRBV15 combines with J gene TRBJ2-7, with unresolved D. The CDR3 has 15 residues. The germline V gene has CDR1 LNHNV and CDR2 YYDKDF (reference sequence). Trimming took 1 base from V and 1 from J, leaving 11 bases between them. The CDR3 is CATSRGREGSYEQYF. The CDR3 DNA reads TGTGCCACCAGCAGAGGAAGGGAAGGATCCTACGAGCAGTACTTC.